These 32 T cell receptor beta chains came from one sample sequenced in a study of human T cells and chemical hapten exposure. MiXCR was run by TCRdb on the RACE reads, yielding one entry per CDR3 protein. The sample shows about 76,000 distinct CDR3 sequences, over 10% of them seen only once. Time point defined: patch test 3, about 24 weeks after DPC sensitization. Treatment meaning: therapeutic diphenylcyclopropenone sensitization with weekly scalp DPC. Sequences were derived from whole blood, sampled in connection with sensitization to the hapten diphenylcyclopropenone (DPC). The source of these receptors is a woman in her 50s with alopecia areata. Some clones in this sample may be carry-over from other donors' samples.

In its sample, this clonotype was seen a few times. The chain recombines TRBV9 with TRBJ2-7; 12 bases align to TRBD2. The CDR3 runs 14 residues. Trimming removed 0 bases from V and 6 bases from J; junction bases left unmatched: 1. Germline V CDR1 and CDR2: SGDLS, YYNGEE. The CDR3 DNA sequence: TGTGCCAGCAGCGTAGGACTAGCGGGAGTCGAGCAGTACTTC. Translation: CASSVGLAGVEQYF.

This clonotype showed up many times. V gene TRBV6-6 combines with J gene TRBJ1-5; D uncertain. Germline V gives CDR1 MNHNY, CDR2 SVGAGI (reference sequence). Trimming stripped 5 bases from V and 0 bases from J, with 8 bases between. The CDR3 spans 14 residues. Here the CDR3 reads CASSPLDSNQPQHF. The CDR3 DNA reads TGTGCCAGCAGTCCCCTTGATAGCAATCAGCCCCAGCATTTT.

V is TRBV6-1 and J is TRBJ1-5, with D possibly TRBD1 on 6 matching bases. Germline V gene lookup returns CDR1 MNHNS and CDR2 SASEGT. The CDR3 is made up of 12 amino acids. Deletions cut 9 bases from V and 4 bases from J, with 10 bases between. This chain's CDR3 is CASEQGNQPQHF. The DNA of the CDR3 is TGTGCCAGTGAACAGGGTAATCAGCCCCAGCATTTT.

Ten or more counts support this clonotype. In DNA, the CDR3 is TGTGCCAGCAGCTCGGACAGGGTTGGCGTCGTTGGCTACACCTTC. Protein sequence: CASSSDRVGVVGYTF. The genes are TRBV5-5 and TRBJ1-2; 8 bases are a match to TRBD1. CDR3 length: 15 residues. V lost 3 bases, J lost 7 bases, and 11 bases stayed unmatched. CDR1 is SGHKS, CDR2 YYEKEE, per germline (reference sequence).

This clonotype was observed many times. The chain has TRBV29-1 and TRBJ2-3; 13 nucleotides line up with TRBD2. Germline V lookup: CDR1 SQVTM, CDR2 ANQGSEA. V was pared by 6 bases and J by 4 bases, with 4 bases of the junction left unmatched. This CDR3 region has 14 residues. The CDR3 sequence is CSVGTSGTSDTQYF. DNA of the CDR3: TGCAGCGTGGGGACTAGCGGGACCTCAGATACGCAGTATTTT.

The J gene is TRBJ1-2, the V gene TRBV29-1; D is uncertain. The V gene's germline CDR1 is SQVTM and CDR2 ANQGSEA. V lost 2 bases to trimming and J lost 7 bases, with 11 bases between them. This CDR3 contains 12 residues. The CDR3 loop reads CSVETPAGGYTF. Here the CDR3 DNA reads TGCAGCGTTGAAACCCCCGCAGGTGGCTACACCTTC. The full variable domain, in which reference TRBV29-1 and TRBJ1-2 provide the parts outside the CDR3, is SAVISQKPSRDICQRGTSLTIQCQVDSQVTMMFWYRQQPGQSLTLIATANQGSEATYESGFVIDKFPISRPNLTFSTLTVSNMSPEDSSIYLCSVETPAGGYTFGSGTRLTVV.

CDR3 loop: CASSPKDGDSPLHF. The CDR3 DNA reads TGTGCCAGCTCACCCAAGGACGGCGATTCACCCCTCCACTTT. V gene TRBV18 combines with J gene TRBJ1-6; unclear D gene. There are 14 residues in the CDR3. Trimming stripped 3 bases from V and 8 bases from J, with 11 bases between. The germline CDR1 and CDR2 sequences are KGHSH and LQKENI. The entire variable domain, with the rest obtained from reference TRBV18 and TRBJ1-6, is as follows: NAGVMQNPRHLVRRRGQEARLRCSPMKGHSHVYWYRQLPEEGLKFMVYLQKENIIDESGMPKERFSAEFPKEGPSILRIQQVVRGDSAAYFCASSPKDGDSPLHFGNGTRLTVT.

The chain employs TRBV28 and TRBJ2-7; TRBD1 is a possible D gene (6 bases). The V end lost 6 bases, the J end lost 7 bases, and 19 bases lay between the germline ends. Germline CDR1 and CDR2: MDHEN and SYDVKM. This CDR3 contains 14 residues. DNA of the CDR3: TGTGCCAGCAGGTTACAGGGACGGGCGGAGGAGCAGTACTTC. Protein product: CASRLQGRAEEQYF.

This clonotype has just a few counts. The chain recombines TRBV3-1 with TRBJ2-3, with 8 bases lining up with TRBD2. Germline V gene lookup returns CDR1 LGHDT and CDR2 YNNKEL (reference sequence). The CDR3 length is 21 residues. Trimming removed 4 bases from V and 1 base from J; junction bases left unmatched: 22. In DNA, the CDR3 is TGTGCCAGCAGCCCACCTACCTTGTTGACGGGAGGGCGAAAACGCACAGATACGCAGTATTTT. Encoded protein: CASSPPTLLTGGRKRTDTQYF.

This clonotype was counted at least ten times. The V call is TRBV3-1, the J call TRBJ1-1; D call uncertain. Trimming shortened V by 6 bases and J by 3 bases, and 11 bases separated the two germline ends. Germline V gives CDR1 LGHDT, CDR2 YNNKEL (reference sequence). There are 13 residues in the CDR3. The CDR3 bases are TGTGCCAGCAGTCTTAGGCTCCACACTGAAGCTTTCTTT. It codes for CASSLRLHTEAFF.

This clonotype was seen ten or more times. The rearrangement joins TRBV27 to TRBJ2-2, with 9 nucleotides matching TRBD2. The CDR3 consists of 15 residues. Germline V gene data show CDR1 as MNHEY and CDR2 as SMNVEV (reference sequence). V lost 3 bases to trimming and J lost 5 bases; unmatched junction nucleotides: 4. This CDR3 is CASSLGGRATGELFF. In DNA form, the CDR3 reads TGTGCCAGCAGTTTGGGCGGGAGGGCGACCGGGGAGCTGTTTTTT.

This clonotype was counted ten times or more. The rearrangement links TRBV5-6 to TRBJ2-3, with a tentative D call TRBD2 (5 bases). The CDR3 contains 14 residues. CDR1 and CDR2 (germline): SGHDT, YYEEEE. V was clipped by 2 bases and J by 3 bases, with 10 bases between them. The CDR3 DNA is TGTGCCAGCAGCTTTAGCCGAGGGACAGATACGCAGTATTTT. It encodes CASSFSRGTDTQYF.

The chain employs TRBV4-1 and TRBJ2-3, with 8 bases aligning to TRBD1. CDR3 size: 16 residues. Germline V gene lookup returns CDR1 MGHRA and CDR2 YSYEKL. Trimming removed 3 bases from V and 2 bases from J; junction bases left unmatched: 7. The CDR3: CASSQIRGRTTDTQYF. For the CDR3, the DNA is TGCGCCAGCAGCCAGATCAGGGGGCGGACCACAGATACGCAGTATTTT.

The V call is TRBV18, the J call TRBJ2-2; D is uncertain. This CDR3 spans 13 amino acids. Germline-derived CDR1 and CDR2 are KGHSH and LQKENI. The V and J ends lost 3 bases and 0 bases respectively, with 2 bases between them. In DNA, the CDR3 is TGTGCCAGCTCACCTTCGAACACCGGGGAGCTGTTTTTT. Its translation is CASSPSNTGELFF.

This clonotype has ten or more counts. This chain links TRBV3-1 with TRBJ1-1, with 7 positions matching TRBD1. This CDR3 has 14 residues. CDR1 is LGHDT, CDR2 YNNKEL, per germline (reference sequence). Trimming removed 0 bases from V and 13 bases from J; junction bases left unmatched: 11. CDR3 sequence reads: CASSQDSGTDLSFF. The CDR3 DNA reads TGTGCCAGCAGCCAAGATTCCGGGACAGACTTGAGTTTCTTT.

At least ten counts were recorded for this clonotype. The V and J genes are TRBV10-3 and TRBJ2-7; D possibly corresponds to TRBD2 (6 bases). The V and J ends lost 8 bases and 7 bases respectively, with 15 bases between them. The germline V gene encodes CDR1 ENHRY and CDR2 SYGVKD. The CDR3 contains 12 residues. The CDR3 protein is CAIGPGGWEQYF. The CDR3 nucleotides are TGTGCCATCGGCCCCGGAGGGTGGGAGCAGTACTTC.

This sequence joins TRBV5-1 and TRBJ1-2, with TRBD1 matching 7 bases. Germline V gene sequence: CDR1 SGHRS, CDR2 YFSETQ. CDR3 length: 14 amino acids. V lost 0 bases to trimming and J lost 4 bases; unmatched junction nucleotides: 3. The CDR3 DNA is TGCGCCAGCAGCTTGGCCGGGACAGTCTATGGCTACACCTTC. Protein sequence: CASSLAGTVYGYTF.

This clonotype was observed many times. A junction end diverges from the germline sequence, so it may reflect a read error. The chain recombines TRBV20-1 with TRBJ2-5; TRBD2 agrees at 10 bases. Germline CDR1 DFQATT, CDR2 SNEGSKA (reference sequence). This CDR3 is 16 amino acids long. The CDR3 protein is CSGRGIGSGRRETQYF. The CDR3 DNA is TGCAGTGGTAGAGGGATAGGTAGCGGGAGGCGAGAGACCCAGTACTTC.

There are many counts of this clonotype. This rearrangement joins TRBV11-2 to TRBJ2-7; D not resolved. Germline lookup yields CDR1 SGHAT and CDR2 FQNNGV. This CDR3 region has 12 residues. Trimming pared 5 bases from V and 3 bases from J, leaving 8 bases between. The CDR3 DNA reads as TGTGCCAGCAGCCCACCGGGCTACGAGCAGTACTTC. Its protein is CASSPPGYEQYF.

This clonotype was seen only a few times. This may stem from a read error, because a much larger clone lies one nucleotide away. The chain links TRBV6-2 or TRBV6-3 to TRBJ2-7; possibly TRBD1 for D (5 bases). Germline CDR1 and CDR2: MNHEY and SVGEGT. The CDR3 sequence is 14 residues long. In DNA form, the CDR3 reads TGTGCCGGCAGTCCTCCGACAGCCACCTACGAGCAGTACTTC. This translates into CAGSPPTATYEQYF.

At least ten counts were recorded for this clonotype. This rearrangement joins TRBV9 to TRBJ1-4; unclear D gene. Germline loops: CDR1 SGDLS, CDR2 YYNGEE. The CDR3 runs to 14 residues. V was shortened by 1 base and J by 2 bases, with 6 bases between the two germline ends. CDR3 nucleotide sequence: TGTGCCAGCAGCGTACTCCCCACTAATGAAAAACTGTTTTTT. This encodes CASSVLPTNEKLFF.

This clonotype occurred a few times. The chain combines TRBV14 with TRBJ1-1, with D unclear. The CDR3 is 12 amino acids. Trimming removed 2 bases at V and 8 bases at J, with 9 bases between. CDR1 and CDR2 (germline): SGHDN, FVKESK. Here the CDR3 reads CASSQTRMEAFF. CDR3 nucleotide sequence: TGTGCCAGCAGCCAAACACGGATGGAAGCTTTCTTT. Variable domain in full (rest from reference TRBV14 and TRBJ1-1): EAGVTQFPSHSVIEKGQTVTLRCDPISGHDNLYWYRRVMGKEIKFLLHFVKESKQDESGMPNNRFLAERTGGTYSTLKVQPAELEDSGVYFCASSQTRMEAFFGQGTRLTVV.

This chain joins TRBV5-1 and TRBJ1-6, with 9 bases aligning to TRBD1. CDR1 and CDR2 (germline): SGHRS, YFSETQ. The trim removed 4 bases at V and 8 bases at J, leaving 4 bases unmatched. The CDR3 runs to 14 residues. CDR3 DNA: TGCGCCAGCAGCCAGGGACAGGGAGATTCACCCCTCCACTTT. This encodes CASSQGQGDSPLHF.

The chain uses TRBV5-8 and TRBJ1-4; D is unclear. The V end was cut by 0 bases, the J end by 8 bases, with 11 bases between. The germline V gene has CDR1 SGHTS and CDR2 YDEGEE. The CDR3 spans 14 residues. As DNA, the CDR3 is TGTGCCAGCAGCTTGGGTACAGCTGGAGAAAAACTGTTTTTT. It encodes CASSLGTAGEKLFF.

This clonotype was detected only a few times. The chain couples TRBV27 to TRBJ2-1, with 7 bases lining up with TRBD2. With 6 bases clipped from V and 0 bases from J, the junction kept 8 bases outside the gene matches. CDR1 is MNHEY and CDR2 is SMNVEV in the germline V gene (reference sequence). There are 16 residues in the CDR3. The CDR3 DNA sequence: TGTGCCAGCAGCCCCCGCGGCGGGGGCTCCTACAATGAGCAGTTCTTC. Amino acid sequence: CASSPRGGGSYNEQFF.

This clonotype has a count of ten or more. V and J are TRBV7-6 and TRBJ1-4, with 7 bases fitting TRBD1. CDR1 is SGHVS, CDR2 FNYEAQ, per germline. The trim removed 4 bases at V and 8 bases at J, leaving 7 bases unmatched. This CDR3 is 14 amino acids long. CDR3 sequence: CASSSRQGGEKLFF. The CDR3 coding sequence is TGTGCCAGCAGCTCACGACAGGGCGGCGAAAAACTGTTTTTT.

This clonotype appeared many times. The V call is TRBV20-1, the J call TRBJ2-1, with TRBD2 matching over 8 bases. The CDR3 runs 15 residues. Looked up from germline, CDR1 is DFQATT and CDR2 is SNEGSKA (reference sequence). V shed 0 bases, J shed 7 bases, and the junction held 8 bases outside the gene matches. CDR3 DNA: TGCAGTGCTAGAGATGTGACGGGAGGGAGGAATGAGCAGTTCTTC. It codes for CSARDVTGGRNEQFF.

V usage is TRBV11-2 and J usage is TRBJ1-4, with D possibly being TRBD1 (6 bases). Germline CDR1 and CDR2: SGHAT and FQNNGV. Trimming took 8 bases from V and 0 from J, leaving 13 bases between them. The CDR3 has 15 amino acids. The DNA of the CDR3 is TGTGCCAGCGGCCGGGACAACCCAACTAATGAAAAACTGTTTTTT. Encoded protein: CASGRDNPTNEKLFF.

Comment on this clonotype: A far more abundant clone sits one base away, making this likely a read error. V and J are TRBV11-2 and TRBJ1-6; no clear D gene. The germline V gene has CDR1 SGHAT and CDR2 FQNNGV. The ends were cut back, 1 base at V and 7 bases at J, with 2 bases in the middle. The CDR3 covers 12 residues. In DNA, the CDR3 is TGTGCCAGCAGCTTAGGGAATTCACCCCTCCACTTT. It specifies CASSLGNSPLHF.

This clonotype appeared many times. The gene calls are TRBV12-3 or TRBV12-4 and TRBJ1-2; no reliable D call. Trimming removed 5 bases from V and 8 bases from J, with 12 bases in between. CDR3 length equals 12 residues. CDR3 sequence (DNA): TGTGCCAGCAGTCTTCAGGTTGCCGGCTACACCTTC. Translating it yields CASSLQVAGYTF.

This clonotype was seen only a few times. The V and J genes are TRBV7-2 and TRBJ2-3; 11 bases agree with TRBD2. The CDR3 spans 16 residues. Germline V gives CDR1 SGHTA, CDR2 FQGNSA. V lost 4 bases and J lost 0; bases outside the gene matches: 3. The CDR3 loop is CASSYGLAGSTDTQYF. CDR3 DNA: TGTGCCAGCAGCTACGGACTAGCGGGTAGCACAGATACGCAGTATTTT.

This clonotype was seen more than once but under ten times. The DNA of the CDR3 is TGTGCCAGCAGGGGGGGACAGGGACCCACAGATACGCAGTATTTT. Translating it yields CASRGGQGPTDTQYF. The chain carries TRBV2 and TRBJ2-3; 9 nucleotides agree with TRBD1. The CDR3 runs to 15 residues. Germline lookup yields CDR1 SNHLY and CDR2 FYNNEI. V gave up 6 bases and J gave up 2 bases; unmatched junction bases: 6. The whole variable domain, remainder taken from reference TRBV2 and TRBJ2-3, is EPEVTQTPSHQVTQMGQEVILRCVPISNHLYFYWYRQILGQKVEFLVSFYNNEISEKSEIFDDQFSVERPDGSNFTLKIRSTKLEDSAMYFCASRGGQGPTDTQYFGPGTRLTVL.